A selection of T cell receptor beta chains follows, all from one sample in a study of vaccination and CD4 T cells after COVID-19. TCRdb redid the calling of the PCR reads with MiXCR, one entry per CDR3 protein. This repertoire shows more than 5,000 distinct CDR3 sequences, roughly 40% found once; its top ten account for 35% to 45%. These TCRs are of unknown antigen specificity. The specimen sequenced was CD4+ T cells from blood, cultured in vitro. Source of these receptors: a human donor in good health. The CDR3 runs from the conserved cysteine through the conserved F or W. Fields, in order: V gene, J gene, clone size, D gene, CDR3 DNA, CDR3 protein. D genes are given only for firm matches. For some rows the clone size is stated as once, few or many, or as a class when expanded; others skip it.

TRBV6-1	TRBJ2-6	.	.	TGTGCCAGCAGTAAAAGACGGAGCTCTGGGGCCAACGTCCTGACTTTC	CASSKRRSSGANVLTF
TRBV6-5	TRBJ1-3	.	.	TGTGCCAGCAGTTACGGATTAGGAAACACCATATATTTT	CASSYGLGNTIYF
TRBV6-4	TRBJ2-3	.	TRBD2	TGTGCCAGCAGTGGGACTAGCGGGGCAGATACGCAGTATTTT	CASSGTSGADTQYF
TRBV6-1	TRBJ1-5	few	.	TGTGCCAGCGGGGCGACAAGTTACAATCAGCCCCAGCATTTT	CASGATSYNQPQHF
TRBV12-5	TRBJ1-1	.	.	TGTGCTAGTAGGAGGGTTGTGAACACTGAAGCTTTCTTT	CASRRVVNTEAFF
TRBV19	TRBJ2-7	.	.	TGTGCCAGTAGTCCCCAGGGGTATATTGGCTACGAGCAGTACTTC	CASSPQGYIGYEQYF
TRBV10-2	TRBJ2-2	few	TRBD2	TGCGCCAGCAGCCATGGACTAGCAAACACCGGGGAGCTGTTTTTT	CASSHGLANTGELFF
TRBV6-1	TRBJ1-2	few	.	TGTGCCAGCAGCATCCAATTTAGGGGGTATGAAGGCTACACCTTC	CASSIQFRGYEGYTF
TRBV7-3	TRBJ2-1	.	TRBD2	TGTGCCAGCAGCGCAAGCGGGGGGCAGGGCAATGAGCAGTTCTTC	CASSASGGQGNEQFF
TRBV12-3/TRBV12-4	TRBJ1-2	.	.	TGTGCCAGCAGTTGGGGCGGGGTAGAGGGCTACACCTTC	CASSWGGVEGYTF
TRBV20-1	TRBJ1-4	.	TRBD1	TGCAGTGCTCCTCAGGGGGCGAATGAAAAACTGTTTTTT	CSAPQGANEKLFF
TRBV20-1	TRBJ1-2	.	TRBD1	TGCAGTGCTGGTAGGGAAGGACAGGGGGATGTTGATGGCTACACCTTC	CSAGREGQGDVDGYTF
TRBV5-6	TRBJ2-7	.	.	TGTGCCAGCAGCTTGCAGACCTCCCGGCTCTACGAGCAGTACTTC	CASSLQTSRLYEQYF